These 14 T cell receptor beta chains were all obtained from the same sample, sequenced in a study of beta chain features in type 1 diabetes (dated by TCRdb to 2017 to 2018). The library was prepared using the immunoSEQ multiplex PCR assay. The entire isolated RNA was reverse transcribed using the High Capacity cDNA Reverse Transcription Kit, and thus expressed TCRB transcripts were sequenced. TCRdb's version of the immuneACCESS table is confined to in-frame rearrangements and falls short of the full clone set. An unresolved V gene accounts for under half of the shortfall where checked; the remainder is of unknown origin. In all, the sample holds 150,000 to 200,000 clones, and roughly an eighth of those were seen once. Less than 0.7% of the sample rests with the top ten. The sequencing sample was made of central memory CD4+ T cells from blood. Source of these receptors: a woman under 30 in good health.

This clone has more than one count but fewer than ten. V usage is TRBV15 and J usage is TRBJ2-5, with unresolved D. Trimming stripped 1 base from V and 3 bases from J, with 6 bases between. Germline assignment: CDR1 LNHNV and CDR2 YYDKDF (reference sequence). The CDR3 length is 13 residues. The CDR3 DNA reads TGTGCCACCAGCAGAGCTCTTAAAGAGACCCAGTACTTC. It specifies CATSRALKETQYF.

The rearrangement links TRBV30 to TRBJ2-5, with 7 bases that match TRBD1. This CDR3 region has 13 residues. V lost 4 bases to trimming and J lost 4 bases; unmatched junction nucleotides: 6. Germline loops: CDR1 GTSNPN, CDR2 SVGIG (reference sequence). The CDR3 coding sequence is TGTGCCTGGACCAGACAGGGAACAGAGACCCAGTACTTC. Translated: CAWTRQGTETQYF.

The chain carries TRBV25-1 and TRBJ2-1; 10 nucleotides match TRBD2. Germline trimming cut 6 bases from V and 8 bases from J; bases unmatched to any gene: 7. The CDR3 totals 14 residues. CDR1 and CDR2 from the germline V gene are MGHDK and SYGVNS. The CDR3 protein is CASRHSGRLHEQFF. The CDR3 DNA follows: TGTGCCAGCAGGCATAGCGGGAGGCTCCATGAGCAGTTCTTC.

V gene TRBV28 combines with J gene TRBJ2-1; 7 nucleotides match TRBD1. In germline, CDR1 is MDHEN, CDR2 SYDVKM. CDR3 length: 13 amino acids. V dropped 2 bases and J dropped 13; count of bases not matched to a gene: 8. The CDR3 here is CASSLLDRAQQFF. In DNA, the CDR3 is TGTGCCAGCAGTTTACTTGACAGGGCTCAACAGTTCTTC.

The V gene is TRBV28, the J gene TRBJ2-7; D might be TRBD1 (5 bases). Germline-derived CDR1 and CDR2 are MDHEN and SYDVKM. CDR3 length: 14 amino acids. Trimming removed 2 bases from V and 2 bases from J, with 10 bases in between. DNA for the CDR3: TGTGCCAGCAGTTTAGGGGCAAGGACCTACGAGCAGTACTTC. This encodes CASSLGARTYEQYF.

J is TRBJ1-2 and V is TRBV20-1, with D maybe TRBD1 (6 bases). Trimming took off 5 bases at V and 8 bases at J, with 12 bases between the two ends. Germline CDR1 reads DFQATT; CDR2 reads SNEGSKA (reference sequence). The CDR3 extends over 11 amino acids. CDR3 protein: CSALDSPGYTF. CDR3 coding DNA: TGCAGTGCTTTGGACAGCCCGGGCTACACCTTC.

The V gene is TRBV28, the J gene TRBJ2-5, with 11 bases fitting TRBD1. The CDR3 length is 18 residues. Germline V gives CDR1 MDHEN, CDR2 SYDVKM. The trim removed 7 bases at V and 7 bases at J, leaving 20 bases unmatched. The CDR3 sequence: CASTPLGAGQGEIATQYF. The CDR3 DNA reads as TGTGCCAGCACCCCTTTGGGTGCGGGACAGGGGGAAATAGCGACCCAGTACTTC. Based on the CDR3 plus reference TRBV28 and TRBJ2-5, the full variable domain is DVKVTQSSRYLVKRTGEKVFLECVQDMDHENMFWYRQDPGLGLRLIYFSYDVKMKEKGDIPEGYSVSREKKERFSLILESASTNQTSMYLCASTPLGAGQGEIATQYFGPGTRLLVL.

This clone was seen a handful of times. Written as DNA, the CDR3 is TGTGCCATCAGTGGCTTTACAGGGGGCGATGAGCAGTTCTTC. Protein: CAISGFTGGDEQFF. J is TRBJ2-1 and V is TRBV10-3; the match to TRBD1 covers 9 bases. The V segment lost 4 bases and the J segment 8 bases; nucleotides outside the gene matches: 6. The V gene's germline CDR1 is ENHRY and CDR2 SYGVKD. The CDR3 runs 14 residues.

Here the CDR3 DNA reads TGCAGCGTTGATGACCCCTGGGGGGGGGAGACCCAGTACTTC. Translation: CSVDDPWGGETQYF. This chain uses TRBV29-1 with TRBJ2-5; 7 bases line up with TRBD2. V lost 3 bases, J lost 5 bases, and 9 bases stayed unmatched. This CDR3 is built from 14 residues. From germline, CDR1 is SQVTM and CDR2 ANQGSEA.

This clone was observed a handful of times. The V gene is TRBV4-2, the J gene TRBJ1-5, with D uncertain. This CDR3 contains 15 residues. CDR1 and CDR2 from the germline V gene are LGHNA and YNFKEQ. Trimming took 4 bases from V and 5 from J, leaving 15 bases between them. The CDR3 coding sequence is TGTGCCAGCAGCCCAGGCTTAAGAATAGATCAGCCCCAGCATTTT. This gives the protein CASSPGLRIDQPQHF.

This clone was detected a few times. DNA of the CDR3: TGTGCCAGCAGCTTCCCGCGGACAGGGGGGAGCCAGACCCAGTACTTC. This codes for CASSFPRTGGSQTQYF. The V and J genes are TRBV7-2 and TRBJ2-5; TRBD1 agrees at 10 bases. Trimming at V came to 3 bases and at J to 6 bases, leaving 10 bases not matched to a gene. This CDR3 has 16 amino acids. CDR1 is SGHTA, CDR2 FQGNSA, per germline.

The chain uses TRBV7-6 and TRBJ2-5, with 10 bases lining up with TRBD2. V was clipped by 4 bases and J by 2 bases; unmatched bases: 7. The CDR3 covers 16 residues. Germline V gene lookup returns CDR1 SGHVS and CDR2 FNYEAQ. DNA of the CDR3: TGTGCCAGCAGCTGGCCGACTAGCGGGTCTCAAGAGACCCAGTACTTC. Protein sequence: CASSWPTSGSQETQYF. The full variable domain, completed using reference TRBV7-6 and TRBJ2-5, is GAGVSQSPRYKVTKRGQDVALRCDPISGHVSLYWYRQALGQGPEFLTYFNYEAQQDKSGLPNDRFSAERPEGSISTLTIQRTEQRDSAMYRCASSWPTSGSQETQYFGPGTRLLVL.

The chain carries TRBV6-5 and TRBJ1-2, with a possible D match to TRBD1 (5 bases). This CDR3 has 16 residues. V dropped 2 bases and J dropped 7 bases, with 20 bases sitting between them. Germline assignment: CDR1 MNHEY and CDR2 SVGAGI. The CDR3, as DNA: TGTGCCAGCAGTTACGCGAAGGGGCGGCTGTCTGGTGGCTACACCTTC. Translating it yields CASSYAKGRLSGGYTF.

This sequence joins TRBV4-2 and TRBJ2-1; TRBD1 is a possible D gene (6 bases). The germline V gene has CDR1 LGHNA and CDR2 YNFKEQ. CDR3 length equals 14 residues. Trimming took off 1 base at V and 11 bases at J, with 15 bases between the two ends. The CDR3 loop reads CASSQGAGQNKQFF. DNA for the CDR3: TGTGCCAGCAGCCAAGGCGCCGGACAGAACAAGCAGTTCTTC.